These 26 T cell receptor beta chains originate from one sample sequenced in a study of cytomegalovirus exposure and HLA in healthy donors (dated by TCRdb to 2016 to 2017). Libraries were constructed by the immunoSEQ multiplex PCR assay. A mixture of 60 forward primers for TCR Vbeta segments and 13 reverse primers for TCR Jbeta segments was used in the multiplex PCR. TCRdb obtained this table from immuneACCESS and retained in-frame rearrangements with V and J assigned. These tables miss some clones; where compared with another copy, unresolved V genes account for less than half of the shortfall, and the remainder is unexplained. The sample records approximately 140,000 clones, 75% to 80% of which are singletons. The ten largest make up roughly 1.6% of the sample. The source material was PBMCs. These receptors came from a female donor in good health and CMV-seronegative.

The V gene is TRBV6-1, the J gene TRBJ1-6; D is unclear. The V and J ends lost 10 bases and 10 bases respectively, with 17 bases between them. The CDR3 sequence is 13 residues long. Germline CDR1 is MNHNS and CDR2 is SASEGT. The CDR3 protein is CATSRTTVSPLHF. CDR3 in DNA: TGTGCCACCTCCAGAACCACCGTCTCACCCCTCCACTTT.

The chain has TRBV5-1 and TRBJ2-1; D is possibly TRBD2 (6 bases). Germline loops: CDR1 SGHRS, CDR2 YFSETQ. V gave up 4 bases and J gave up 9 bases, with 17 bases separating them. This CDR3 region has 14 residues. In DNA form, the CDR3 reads TGCGCCAGCAGCACCGTATCGGGGGTGGGTGAGCAGTTCTTC. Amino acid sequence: CASSTVSGVGEQFF.

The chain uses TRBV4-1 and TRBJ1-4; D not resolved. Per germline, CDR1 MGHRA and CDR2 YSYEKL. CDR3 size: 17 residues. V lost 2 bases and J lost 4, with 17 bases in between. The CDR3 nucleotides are TGCGCCAGCAGCCAACCTCCACCGGACGGACTTAATGAAAAACTGTTTTTT. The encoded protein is CASSQPPPDGLNEKLFF.

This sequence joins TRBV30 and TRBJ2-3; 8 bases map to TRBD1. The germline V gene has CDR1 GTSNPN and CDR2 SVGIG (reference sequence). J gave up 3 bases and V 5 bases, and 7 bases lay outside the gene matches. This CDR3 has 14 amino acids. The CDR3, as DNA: TGTGCCTGGGGGCAGGGGGCCAAAACAGATACGCAGTATTTT. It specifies CAWGQGAKTDTQYF.

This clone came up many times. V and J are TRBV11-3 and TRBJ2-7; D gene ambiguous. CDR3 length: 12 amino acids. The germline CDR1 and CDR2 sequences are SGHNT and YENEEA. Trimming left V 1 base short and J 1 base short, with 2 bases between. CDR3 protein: CASSLVSYEQYF. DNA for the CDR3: TGTGCCAGCAGCTTAGTATCCTACGAGCAGTACTTC.

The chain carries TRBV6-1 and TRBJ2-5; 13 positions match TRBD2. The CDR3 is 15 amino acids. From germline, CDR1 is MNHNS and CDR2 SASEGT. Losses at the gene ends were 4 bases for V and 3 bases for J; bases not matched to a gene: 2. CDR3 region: CASSGGTSGEETQYF. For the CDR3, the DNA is TGTGCCAGCAGTGGCGGGACTAGCGGGGAAGAGACCCAGTACTTC.

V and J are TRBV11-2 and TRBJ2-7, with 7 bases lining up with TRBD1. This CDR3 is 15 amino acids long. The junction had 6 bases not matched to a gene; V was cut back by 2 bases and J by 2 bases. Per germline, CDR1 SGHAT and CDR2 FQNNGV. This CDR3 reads CASSLLRDRAYEQYF. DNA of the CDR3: TGTGCCAGCAGCTTATTGCGAGACAGGGCCTACGAGCAGTACTTC.

The CDR3: CASSVYGSRTDTQYF. CDR3 in DNA: TGTGCCAGCAGCGTCTATGGGAGTCGCACAGATACGCAGTATTTT. The chain employs TRBV9 and TRBJ2-3; TRBD2 might be the D (5 bases). V was shortened by 2 bases and J by 1 base, with 11 bases between the two germline ends. The CDR3 contains 15 residues. Germline loops: CDR1 SGDLS, CDR2 YYNGEE.

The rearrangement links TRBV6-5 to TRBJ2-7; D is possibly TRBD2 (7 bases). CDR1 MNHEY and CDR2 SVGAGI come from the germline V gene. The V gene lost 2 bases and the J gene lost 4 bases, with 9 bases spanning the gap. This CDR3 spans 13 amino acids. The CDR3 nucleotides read TGTGCCAGCAGTTACGGGAGGGGGTACGAGCAGTACTTC. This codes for CASSYGRGYEQYF.

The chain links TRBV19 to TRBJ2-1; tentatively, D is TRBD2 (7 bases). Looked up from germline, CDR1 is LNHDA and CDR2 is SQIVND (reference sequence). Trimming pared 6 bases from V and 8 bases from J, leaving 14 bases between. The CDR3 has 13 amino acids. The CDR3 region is CASRPRGADEQFF. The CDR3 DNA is TGTGCCAGTAGGCCCCGGGGGGCGGATGAGCAGTTCTTC.

This CDR3 is CASSPGPGRDTGELFF. DNA of the CDR3: TGTGCCAGCAGCCCCGGCCCCGGGAGGGACACCGGGGAGCTGTTTTTT. The chain carries TRBV11-1 and TRBJ2-2; 8 bases match TRBD2. Germline V gives CDR1 SGHAT, CDR2 FQDESV (reference sequence). CDR3 length: 16 residues. V shed 5 bases and J 3 bases; nucleotides not matched to a gene: 8.

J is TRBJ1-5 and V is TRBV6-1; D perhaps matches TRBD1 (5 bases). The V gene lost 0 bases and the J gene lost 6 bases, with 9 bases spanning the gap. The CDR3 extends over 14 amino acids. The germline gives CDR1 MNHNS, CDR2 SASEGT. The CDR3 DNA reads TGTGCCAGCAGTGAAGCGCGCGGGGCTCAGCCCCAGCATTTT. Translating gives CASSEARGAQPQHF.

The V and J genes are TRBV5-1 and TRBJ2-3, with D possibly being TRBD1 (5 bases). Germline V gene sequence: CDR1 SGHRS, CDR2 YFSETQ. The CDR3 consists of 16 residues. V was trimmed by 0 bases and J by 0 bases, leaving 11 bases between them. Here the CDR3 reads CASSLARGLSTDTQYF. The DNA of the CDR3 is TGCGCCAGCAGCTTGGCAAGGGGATTAAGCACAGATACGCAGTATTTT.

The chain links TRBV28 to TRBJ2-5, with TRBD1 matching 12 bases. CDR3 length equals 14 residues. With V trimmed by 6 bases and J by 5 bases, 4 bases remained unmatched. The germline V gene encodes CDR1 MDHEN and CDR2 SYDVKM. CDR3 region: CASRGDRGPETQYF. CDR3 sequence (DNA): TGTGCCAGCAGGGGGGACAGGGGGCCTGAGACCCAGTACTTC.

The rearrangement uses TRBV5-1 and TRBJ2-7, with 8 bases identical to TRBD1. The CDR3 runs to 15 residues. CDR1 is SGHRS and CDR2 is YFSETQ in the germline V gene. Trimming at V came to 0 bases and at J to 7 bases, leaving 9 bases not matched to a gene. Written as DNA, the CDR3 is TGCGCCAGCAGCTTGGACCAGGGGGCCCCTGAGGAGCAGTACTTC. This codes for CASSLDQGAPEEQYF.

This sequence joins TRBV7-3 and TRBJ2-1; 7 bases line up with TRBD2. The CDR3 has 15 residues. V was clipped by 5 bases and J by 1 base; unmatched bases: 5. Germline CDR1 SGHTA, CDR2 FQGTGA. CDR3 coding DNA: TGTGCCAGCAGCCCGGGAGGAAGTTCCTACAATGAGCAGTTCTTC. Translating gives CASSPGGSSYNEQFF.

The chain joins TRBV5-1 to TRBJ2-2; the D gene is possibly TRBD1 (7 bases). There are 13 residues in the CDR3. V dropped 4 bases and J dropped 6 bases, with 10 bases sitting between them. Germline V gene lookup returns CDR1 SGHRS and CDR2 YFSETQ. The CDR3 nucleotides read TGCGCCAGCAGCCCAGGGGGGCCCGGGGAGCTGTTTTTT. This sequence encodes CASSPGGPGELFF.

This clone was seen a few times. Written as DNA, the CDR3 is TGTGCCTGGAGTGGCACGGGGGGCAATCAGCCCCAGCATTTT. As protein: CAWSGTGGNQPQHF. This chain uses TRBV30 with TRBJ1-5, with a tentative D call TRBD1 (5 bases). With 1 base removed from V and 2 bases from J, the gap between germline ends came to 9 bases. Germline assignment: CDR1 GTSNPN and CDR2 SVGIG (reference sequence). CDR3 length: 14 amino acids.

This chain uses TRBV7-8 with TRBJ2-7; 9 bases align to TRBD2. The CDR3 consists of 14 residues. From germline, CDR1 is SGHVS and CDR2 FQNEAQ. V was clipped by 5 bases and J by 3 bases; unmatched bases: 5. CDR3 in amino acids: CASSLSGGIYEQYF. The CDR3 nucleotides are TGTGCCAGCAGCCTAAGCGGGGGGATCTACGAGCAGTACTTC. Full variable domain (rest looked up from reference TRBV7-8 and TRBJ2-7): GAGVSQSPRYKVAKRGQDVALRCDPISGHVSLFWYQQALGQGPEFLTYFQNEAQLDKSGLPSDRFFAERPEGSVSTLKIQRTQQEDSAVYLCASSLSGGIYEQYFGPGTRLTVT.

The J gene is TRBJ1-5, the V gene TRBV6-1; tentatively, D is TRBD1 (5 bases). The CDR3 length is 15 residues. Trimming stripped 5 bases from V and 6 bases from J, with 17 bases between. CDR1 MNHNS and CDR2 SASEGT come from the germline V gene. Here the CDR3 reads CASSQPGGLFQPQHF. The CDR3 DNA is TGTGCCAGCAGTCAGCCGGGGGGGTTATTTCAGCCCCAGCATTTT.

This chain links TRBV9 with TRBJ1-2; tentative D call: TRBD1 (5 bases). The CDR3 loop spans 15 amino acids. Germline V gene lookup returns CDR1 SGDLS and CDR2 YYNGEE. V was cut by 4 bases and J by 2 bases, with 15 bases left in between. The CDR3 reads CASSLLGSGNYGYTF. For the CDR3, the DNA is TGTGCCAGCAGCCTGTTAGGTTCAGGGAACTATGGCTACACCTTC.

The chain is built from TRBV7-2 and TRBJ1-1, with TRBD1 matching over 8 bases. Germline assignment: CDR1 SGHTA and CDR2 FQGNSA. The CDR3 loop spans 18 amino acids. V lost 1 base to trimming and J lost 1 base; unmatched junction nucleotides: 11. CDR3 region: CASSLESAGGFSNTEAFF. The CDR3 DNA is TGTGCCAGCAGCTTAGAAAGTGCAGGGGGCTTTTCGAACACTGAAGCTTTCTTT.

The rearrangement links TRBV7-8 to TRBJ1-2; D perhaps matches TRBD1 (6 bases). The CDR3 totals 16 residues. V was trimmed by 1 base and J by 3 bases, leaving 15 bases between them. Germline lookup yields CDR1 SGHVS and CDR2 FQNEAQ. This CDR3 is CASSLDGQGSDYGYTF. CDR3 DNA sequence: TGTGCCAGCAGCTTAGACGGGCAGGGGAGCGACTATGGCTACACCTTC.

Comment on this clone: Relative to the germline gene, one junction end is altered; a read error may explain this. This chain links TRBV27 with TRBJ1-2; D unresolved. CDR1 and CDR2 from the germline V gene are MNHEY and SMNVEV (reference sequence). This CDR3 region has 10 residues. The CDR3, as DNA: TGTGCCAGCAGCTTCACAGTCCCCTCCTTC. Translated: CASSFTVPSF.

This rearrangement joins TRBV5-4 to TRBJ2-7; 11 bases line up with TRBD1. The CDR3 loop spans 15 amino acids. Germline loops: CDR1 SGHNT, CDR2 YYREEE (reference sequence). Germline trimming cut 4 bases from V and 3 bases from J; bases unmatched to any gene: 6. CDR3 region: CASSPRTGGNYEQYF. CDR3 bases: TGTGCCAGCAGCCCGCGGACAGGGGGCAACTACGAGCAGTACTTC.

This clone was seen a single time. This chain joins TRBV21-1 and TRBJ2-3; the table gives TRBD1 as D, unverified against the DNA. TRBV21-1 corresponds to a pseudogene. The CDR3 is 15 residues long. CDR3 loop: CASSPQDRETDTQYF. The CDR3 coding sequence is TGTGCCAGCAGCCCACAGGACAGGGAAACAGATACGCAGTATTTT.